This T cell receptor (beta chain) comes out of a study of cytomegalovirus exposure and HLA in healthy donors. Donors in the study were healthy people who gave bone marrow. CDR1 MNHEY and CDR2 SMNVEV come from the germline V gene (reference sequence). The J segment lost 6 bases and the V segment lost 2 bases, leaving 11 bases of the junction unmatched. This CDR3 has 16 residues. Details on this clone: Its antigen is not known.

Study observations and caveats: The study labeled 150 to 200 TCR beta chains cytomegalovirus-associated. Highly shared sequence variants in one cluster were likely a sequencing artifact. Most CMV-associated TCR beta chains appeared HLA-restricted in a later analysis.

It was with 60 Vbeta and 13 Jbeta primers that the PCR ran. Sequencing used immunoSEQ multiplex PCR; TCRdb keeps in-frame clones, though not all of them. This sample yields just over 150,000 clones, of which 60% to 80% are seen a single time; 1.3% to 1.5% belongs to the top ten. The TCR originated in a young woman in good health and CMV-seronegative. V gene TRBV27 combines with J gene TRBJ1-2; 8 bases fit TRBD1. The source material was PBMCs. Here the CDR3 reads CASSLTRTGRTDGYTF. The CDR3 region has the DNA TGTGCCAGCAGTTTAACTCGGACAGGGAGGACGGATGGCTACACCTTC.